These 10 T cell receptor beta chains share one sample of origin, sequenced in a study of blood T cell repertoires in COVID-19. The assay was immunoSEQ multiplex PCR, and TCRdb's table has in-frame clones only and misses some. The profile shows about 300,000 clones, just over 90% of them singletons. The sample consisted of peripheral blood. These receptors originate from a woman in her thirties with COVID-19, enrolled during active disease.

This clone turned up a few times. The rearrangement joins TRBV4-1 to TRBJ1-2, with D unresolved. The length of the CDR3 is 17 residues. Germline V gene sequence: CDR1 MGHRA, CDR2 YSYEKL. The germline V and J ends were trimmed by 1 base and 1 base, with 16 bases remaining between them. The CDR3 DNA is TGCGCCAGCAGCCAAGTCGGGATCCTGATAATTAACTATGGCTACACCTTC. It codes for CASSQVGILIINYGYTF.

DNA for the CDR3: TGTGCCAGCAGCTTAGGCTCACTAGCGGGAGGGTTGGAGACCCAGTACTTC. It codes for CASSLGSLAGGLETQYF. The V and J genes are TRBV13 and TRBJ2-5; TRBD2 agrees at 13 bases. Germline trimming cut 0 bases from V and 5 bases from J; bases unmatched to any gene: 6. The germline CDR1 and CDR2 sequences are PRHDT and FYEKMQ (reference sequence). The CDR3 contains 17 residues.

CDR3 in amino acids: CASRPRTGAGTEAFF. The CDR3 DNA reads TGTGCCAGCAGACCCAGGACAGGGGCAGGCACTGAAGCTTTCTTT. The gene calls are TRBV6-5 and TRBJ1-1; TRBD1 agrees at 9 bases. CDR3 length: 15 residues. With V trimmed by 6 bases and J by 4 bases, 9 bases remained unmatched. Germline V gene lookup returns CDR1 MNHEY and CDR2 SVGAGI.

V and J are TRBV3-1 (or the pseudogene TRBV3-2) and TRBJ1-2, with 8 bases lining up with TRBD1. Germline loops: CDR1 LGHDT, CDR2 YNNKEL (reference sequence). V lost 4 bases, J lost 4 bases, and 11 bases stayed unmatched. The CDR3 runs to 16 residues. In DNA, the CDR3 is TGTGCCAGCAGCCTAGGTCCGGGACAGGCTGCCTATGGCTACACCTTC. It translates to CASSLGPGQAAYGYTF.

The J gene is TRBJ2-1, the V gene TRBV27, with TRBD2 as a possible D gene (6 bases). Per germline, CDR1 MNHEY and CDR2 SMNVEV (reference sequence). The V gene lost 1 base and the J gene lost 8 bases, with 18 bases spanning the gap. The CDR3 contains 16 residues. This CDR3 is CASSLFGGEWVDEQFF. CDR3 nucleotides: TGTGCCAGCAGTTTATTCGGGGGAGAGTGGGTGGATGAGCAGTTCTTC.

The gene calls are TRBV10-3 and TRBJ2-7; TRBD1 aligns across 7 bases. The CDR3 spans 11 residues. From germline, CDR1 is ENHRY and CDR2 SYGVKD. Losses at the gene ends were 9 bases for V and 4 bases for J; bases not matched to a gene: 3. The CDR3 DNA reads TGTGCCATAGGGACAGATTACGAGCAGTACTTC. Its translation is CAIGTDYEQYF.

V gene TRBV29-1 combines with J gene TRBJ1-1; D ambiguous. V gave up 3 bases and J gave up 1 base, with 15 bases separating them. The CDR3 has 15 amino acids. Germline CDR1 SQVTM, CDR2 ANQGSEA. CDR3 DNA: TGCAGCGTTGAGGCCCCGAGGGTTACGAACACTGAAGCTTTCTTT. It specifies CSVEAPRVTNTEAFF.

This clone was observed once. This sequence joins TRBV11-2 and TRBJ1-1; 7 bases fit TRBD1. CDR3 length: 17 residues. Germline CDR1 SGHAT, CDR2 FQNNGV. Trimming at V came to 3 bases and at J to 2 bases, leaving 12 bases not matched to a gene. CDR3 DNA sequence: TGTGCCAGCAGCTTCTTGGGTATGGGGACAGCCAACACTGAAGCTTTCTTT. Its protein product is CASSFLGMGTANTEAFF.

This sequence joins TRBV3-1 (or the pseudogene TRBV3-2) and TRBJ1-1; D remains ambiguous. Trimming took 0 bases from V and 1 from J, leaving 15 bases between them. The CDR3 consists of 17 residues. Germline loops: CDR1 LGHDT, CDR2 YNNKEL (reference sequence). In DNA form, the CDR3 reads TGTGCCAGCAGCCAAGATTTAGTAGGCAGGAAGAACACTGAAGCTTTCTTT. Translating gives CASSQDLVGRKNTEAFF.

The chain is built from TRBV6-5 and TRBJ2-1; D possibly corresponds to TRBD1 (6 bases). The CDR3 runs 15 residues. CDR1 and CDR2 (germline): MNHEY, SVGAGI. V was clipped by 2 bases and J by 0 bases, with 8 bases between them. CDR3 sequence reads: CASSYGGLSYNEQFF. For the CDR3, the DNA is TGTGCCAGCAGTTACGGGGGCCTCTCCTACAATGAGCAGTTCTTC.